This TCR beta chain was captured in a study of glioma-infiltrating T cells. General study points: Above-expected tissue-blood divergence occurred in all gliomas, most in low-grade ones. Tissue and blood shared very few CDR3 sequences.

The CDR3 contains 16 residues. Germline CDR1 reads LNHDA; CDR2 reads SQIVND (reference sequence). V lost 6 bases, J lost 0 bases, and 14 bases lay in between. The iRepertoire nested amplicon-rescue multiplex PCR amplified TCR alpha and beta CDR3s from RNA. Input was roughly 85-450 ng of tissue mRNA or PBMC total RNA. Via MiXCR, TCRdb re-called the multiplex PCR reads, giving one row per CDR3 protein. Altogether more than 20,000 distinct CDR3 sequences are present, 20% to 25% being singletons, with the ten largest covering about an eighth. About this clonotype itself: What it binds is unknown.

The sequencing sample was made of glioma tissue, nonneoplastic brain tissue, or PBMCs (not recorded which). The sequence derives from a human donor with low-grade glioma or glioblastoma, undergoing nonglioma brain surgery, or in good health (not recorded which). This chain links TRBV19 with TRBJ1-4; D is ambiguous. Here the CDR3 reads CASRFGTAATNEKLFF. The CDR3 region has the DNA TGTGCCAGTAGGTTTGGTACCGCCGCAACTAATGAAAAACTGTTTTTT.